This T cell receptor beta chain was sequenced for a study of spatial heterogeneity in lung cancer. Study details: The count of detected beta-chain sequences consistently exceeded that of alpha-chain sequences. The study observed each unique TCR and UMI combination more than ten times on average in raw reads.

Trimming pared 4 bases from V and 2 bases from J, leaving 1 base between. The CDR3 loop spans 11 amino acids. Germline V CDR1 and CDR2: SGHTA, FQGNSA. This clonotype is termed medium-sized. TCRdb re-called the 5' RACE reads with MiXCR, one entry per CDR3 protein. The sample has some 5,400 distinct CDR3 sequences; around 4.3% are singletons. Time point denoted: sample taken at primary tumor resection. Unsorted samples of tumor, nontumor lung or frozen PBMC had their whole RNA sequenced. This chain links TRBV7-2 with TRBJ2-3; D unresolved. Sequencing was performed on normal lung tissue next to the tumor, taken at surgery. The TCR comes from a male donor with early-stage non-small cell lung cancer. The CDR3 protein is CASSSTDTQYF. The CDR3 DNA follows: TGTGCCAGCAGCTCCACAGATACGCAGTATTTT.